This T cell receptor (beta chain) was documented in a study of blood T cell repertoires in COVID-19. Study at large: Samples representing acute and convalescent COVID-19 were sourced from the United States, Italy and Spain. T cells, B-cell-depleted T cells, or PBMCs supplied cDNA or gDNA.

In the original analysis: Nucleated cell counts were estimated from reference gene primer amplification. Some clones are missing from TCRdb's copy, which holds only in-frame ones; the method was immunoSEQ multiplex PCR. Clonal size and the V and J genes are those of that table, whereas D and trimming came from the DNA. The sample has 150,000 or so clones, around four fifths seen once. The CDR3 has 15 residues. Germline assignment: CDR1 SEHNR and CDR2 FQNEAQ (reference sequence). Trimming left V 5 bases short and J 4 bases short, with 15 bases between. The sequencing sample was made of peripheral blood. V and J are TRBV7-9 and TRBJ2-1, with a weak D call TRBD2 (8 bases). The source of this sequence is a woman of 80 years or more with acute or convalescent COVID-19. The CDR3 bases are TGTGCCAGCAGCCAGGGGGGACTAGGATACAATGAGCAGTTCTTC. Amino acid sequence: CASSQGGLGYNEQFF.